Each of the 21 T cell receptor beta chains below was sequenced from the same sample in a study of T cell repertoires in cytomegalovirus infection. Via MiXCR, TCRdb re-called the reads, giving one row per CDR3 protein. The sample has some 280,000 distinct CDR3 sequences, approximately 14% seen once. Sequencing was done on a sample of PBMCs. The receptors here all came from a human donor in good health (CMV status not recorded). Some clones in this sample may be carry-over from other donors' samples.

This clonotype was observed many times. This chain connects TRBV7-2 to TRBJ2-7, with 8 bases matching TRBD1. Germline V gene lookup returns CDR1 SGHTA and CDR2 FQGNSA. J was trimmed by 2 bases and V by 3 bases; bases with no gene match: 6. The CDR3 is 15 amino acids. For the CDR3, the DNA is TGTGCCAGCAGCTTCGACAGGGGCCGTACCTACGAGCAGTACGTC. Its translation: CASSFDRGRTYEQYV.

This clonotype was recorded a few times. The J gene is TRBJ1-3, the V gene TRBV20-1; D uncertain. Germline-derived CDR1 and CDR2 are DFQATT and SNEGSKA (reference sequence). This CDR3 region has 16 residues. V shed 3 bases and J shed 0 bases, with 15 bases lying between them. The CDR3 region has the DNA TGCAGTGCTAGTAGACCCGGGGTAAACTCTGGAAACACCATATATTTT. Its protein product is CSASRPGVNSGNTIYF.

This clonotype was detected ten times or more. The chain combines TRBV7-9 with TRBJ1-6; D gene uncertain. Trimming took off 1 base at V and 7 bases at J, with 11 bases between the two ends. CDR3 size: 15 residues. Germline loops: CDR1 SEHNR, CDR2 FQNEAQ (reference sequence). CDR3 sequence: CASSLGGNLNSPLHF. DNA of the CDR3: TGTGCCAGCAGCTTAGGAGGGAACCTGAATTCACCCCTCCACTTT.

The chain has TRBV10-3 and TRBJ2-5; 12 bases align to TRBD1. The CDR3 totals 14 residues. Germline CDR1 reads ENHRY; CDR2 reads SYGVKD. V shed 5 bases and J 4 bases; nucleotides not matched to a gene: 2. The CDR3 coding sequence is TGTGCCATCAGTCCGGGACAGGGGGCAGAGACCCAGTACTTC. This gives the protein CAISPGQGAETQYF.

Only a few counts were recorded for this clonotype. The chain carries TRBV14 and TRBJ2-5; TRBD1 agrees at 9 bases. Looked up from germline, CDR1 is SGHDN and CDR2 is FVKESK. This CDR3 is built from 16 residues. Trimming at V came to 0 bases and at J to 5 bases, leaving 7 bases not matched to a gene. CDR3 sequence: CASSQDWGQGWETQYF. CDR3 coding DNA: TGTGCCAGCAGCCAAGATTGGGGACAGGGTTGGGAGACCCAGTACTTC.

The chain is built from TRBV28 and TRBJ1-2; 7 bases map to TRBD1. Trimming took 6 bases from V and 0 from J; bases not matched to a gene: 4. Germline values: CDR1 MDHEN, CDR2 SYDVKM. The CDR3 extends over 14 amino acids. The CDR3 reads CASRQGETNYGYTF. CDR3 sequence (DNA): TGTGCCAGCAGGCAGGGGGAAACTAACTATGGCTACACCTTC.

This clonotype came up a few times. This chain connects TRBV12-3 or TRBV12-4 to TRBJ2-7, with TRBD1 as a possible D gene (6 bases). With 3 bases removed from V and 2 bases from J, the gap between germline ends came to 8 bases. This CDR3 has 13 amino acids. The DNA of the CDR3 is TGTGCCAGCAGTTTTAGGGGGACCTACGAGCAGTACTTC. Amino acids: CASSFRGTYEQYF.

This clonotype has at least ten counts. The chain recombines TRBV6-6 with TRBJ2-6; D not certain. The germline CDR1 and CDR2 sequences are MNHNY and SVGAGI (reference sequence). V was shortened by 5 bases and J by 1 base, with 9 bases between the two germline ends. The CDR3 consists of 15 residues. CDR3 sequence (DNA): TGTGCCAGCAGTCCCGACCTGTCTGGGGCCAACGTCCTGACTTTC. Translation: CASSPDLSGANVLTF.

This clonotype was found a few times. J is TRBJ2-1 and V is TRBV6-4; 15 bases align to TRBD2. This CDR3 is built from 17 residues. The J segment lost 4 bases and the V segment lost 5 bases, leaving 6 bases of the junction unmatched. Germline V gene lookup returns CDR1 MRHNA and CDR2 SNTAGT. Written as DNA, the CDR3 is TGTGCCAGCAGTCCGGGACTAGCGGGGGGAGGATACAATGAGCAGTTCTTC. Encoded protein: CASSPGLAGGGYNEQFF.

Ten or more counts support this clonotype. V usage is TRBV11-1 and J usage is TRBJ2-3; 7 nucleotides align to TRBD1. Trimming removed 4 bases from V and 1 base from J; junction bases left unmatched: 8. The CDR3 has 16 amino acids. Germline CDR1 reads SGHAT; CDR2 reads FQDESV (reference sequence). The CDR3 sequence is CASSSNRGFGTDTQYF. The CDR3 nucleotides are TGTGCCAGCAGCTCCAACAGGGGCTTCGGCACAGATACGCAGTATTTT.

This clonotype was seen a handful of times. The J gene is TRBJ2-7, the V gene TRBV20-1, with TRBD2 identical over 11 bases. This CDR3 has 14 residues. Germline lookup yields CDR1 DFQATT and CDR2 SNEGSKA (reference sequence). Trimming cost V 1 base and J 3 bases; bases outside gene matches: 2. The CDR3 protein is CSARGLAGLYEQYF. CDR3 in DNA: TGCAGTGCTAGAGGACTAGCGGGACTCTACGAGCAGTACTTC.

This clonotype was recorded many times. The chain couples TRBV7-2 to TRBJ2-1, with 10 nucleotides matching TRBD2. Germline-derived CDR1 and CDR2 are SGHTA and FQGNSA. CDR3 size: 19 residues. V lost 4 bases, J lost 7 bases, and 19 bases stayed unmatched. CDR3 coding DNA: TGTGCCAGCAGCTCCCCAAGGGGGAGGAGCGGGAGGGCGGGGAATGAGCAGTTCTTC. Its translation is CASSSPRGRSGRAGNEQFF.

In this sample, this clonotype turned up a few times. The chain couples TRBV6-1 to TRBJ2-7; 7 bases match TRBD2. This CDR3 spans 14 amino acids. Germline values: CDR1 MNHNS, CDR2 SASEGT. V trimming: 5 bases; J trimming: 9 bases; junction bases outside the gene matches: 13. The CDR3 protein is CASSPRGSGPRQYF. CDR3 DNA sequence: TGTGCCAGCAGTCCCCGTGGTAGCGGGCCGCGGCAGTACTTC.

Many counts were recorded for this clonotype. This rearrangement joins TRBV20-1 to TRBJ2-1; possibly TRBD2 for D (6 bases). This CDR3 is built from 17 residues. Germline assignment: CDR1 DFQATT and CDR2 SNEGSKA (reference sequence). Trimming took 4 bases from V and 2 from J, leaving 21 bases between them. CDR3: CSATGTLNLKTYNEQFF. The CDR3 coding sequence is TGCAGTGCTACGGGGACTTTAAACCTGAAAACCTACAATGAGCAGTTCTTC.

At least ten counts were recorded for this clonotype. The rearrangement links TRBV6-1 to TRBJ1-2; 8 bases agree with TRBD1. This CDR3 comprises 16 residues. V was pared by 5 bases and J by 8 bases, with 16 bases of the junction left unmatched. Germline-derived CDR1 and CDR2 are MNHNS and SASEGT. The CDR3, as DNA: TGTGCCAGCAGTAACCCGGGACAGGTACCCCTCGGCGGCTACACCTTC. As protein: CASSNPGQVPLGGYTF.

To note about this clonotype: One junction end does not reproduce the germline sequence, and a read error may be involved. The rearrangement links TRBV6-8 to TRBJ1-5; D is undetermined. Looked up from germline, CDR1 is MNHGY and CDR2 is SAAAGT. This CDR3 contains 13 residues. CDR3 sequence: CASSYGIDQPQHF. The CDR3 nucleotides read TGTGCCAGCAGTTACGGTATTGATCAACCCCAGCATTTT.

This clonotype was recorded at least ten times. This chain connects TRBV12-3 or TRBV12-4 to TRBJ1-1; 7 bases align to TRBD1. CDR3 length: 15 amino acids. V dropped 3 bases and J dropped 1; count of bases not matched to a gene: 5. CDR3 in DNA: TGTGCCAGCAGTTTTGGCAGGGGGTCGAACACTGAAGCTTTCTTT. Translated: CASSFGRGSNTEAFF.

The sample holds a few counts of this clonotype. CDR3 loop: CASSYSGEKLFF. The CDR3 coding sequence is TGTGCCAGCAGTTACTCAGGGGAAAAACTGTTTTTT. The rearrangement uses TRBV6-6 and TRBJ1-4; D is undetermined. There are 12 residues in the CDR3. In germline, CDR1 is MNHNY, CDR2 SVGAGI (reference sequence). V lost 0 bases to trimming and J lost 8 bases, with 4 bases between them.

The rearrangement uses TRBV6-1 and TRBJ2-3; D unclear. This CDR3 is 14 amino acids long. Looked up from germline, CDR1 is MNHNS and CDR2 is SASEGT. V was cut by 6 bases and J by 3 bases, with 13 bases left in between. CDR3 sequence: CASSIRVWTDTQYF. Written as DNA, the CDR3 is TGTGCCAGCAGCATTAGGGTGTGGACAGATACGCAGTATTTT.

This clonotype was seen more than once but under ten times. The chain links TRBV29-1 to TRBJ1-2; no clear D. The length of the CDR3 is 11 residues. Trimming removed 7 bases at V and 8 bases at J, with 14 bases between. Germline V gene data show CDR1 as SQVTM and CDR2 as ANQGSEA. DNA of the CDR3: TGCAGCGCCGACAATAAAGGGGGCTACACCTTC. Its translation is CSADNKGGYTF.

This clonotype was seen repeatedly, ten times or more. The CDR3 reads CASSFELLISGANVLTF. The CDR3 nucleotides are TGCGCCAGCAGCTTCGAACTTTTAATCTCTGGGGCCAACGTCCTGACTTTC. The gene calls are TRBV5-1 and TRBJ2-6; no clear D gene. The CDR3 loop spans 17 amino acids. Trimming removed 2 bases at V and 0 bases at J, with 12 bases between. Germline CDR1 SGHRS, CDR2 YFSETQ.